Described below is a single TCR beta chain sequence and its context. Source study methods: Reference gene primer amplification in the assay estimated nucleated cell counts. TCRdb's table, derived via immunoSEQ multiplex PCR, lists solely in-frame clones and lacks some. V and J calls plus clone size are reproduced from that table; the DNA served to infer D and trimming. The table has about 250,000 clones, about four fifths seen once. This entry is derived from a study of blood T cell repertoires in COVID-19. Study-level background: Spain, Italy and the United States supplied samples that represented acute and convalescent COVID-19. T cells, B-cell-depleted T cells, or PBMCs supplied cDNA or gDNA.

Germline V lookup: CDR1 SGHRS, CDR2 YFSETQ. This CDR3 is 18 amino acids long. The trim removed 0 bases at V and 3 bases at J, leaving 11 bases unmatched. The sequence was collected from a man aged 80 or over with acute or convalescent COVID-19. This sequence joins TRBV5-1 and TRBJ2-5; 10 nucleotides match TRBD2. Sequencing was done on a sample of peripheral blood. As DNA, the CDR3 is TGCGCCAGCAGCTTGGGACGGTCTAGCGGGAGTGGTGAAGAGACCCAGTACTTC. Amino acid sequence: CASSLGRSSGSGEETQYF.